The 11 T cell receptor beta chains presented below share a single source sample, sequenced in a study of T cell changes during pregnancy in multiple sclerosis (dated by TCRdb to between 2017 and 2020). To prepare the library, the immunoSEQ multiplex PCR assay was applied. TCRdb carries this immuneACCESS record with in-frame sequences only. Its versions omit some clonotypes, under half of them owing to an unresolved V gene in the studies checked, with the rest unexplained. The sample table holds about 69,000 clones, of which around 90% were seen once. 0.29% of the sample is taken by the ten largest. The specimen was CD4+ T cells from peripheral blood mononuclear cells, collected in the third trimester of pregnancy. The origin of the receptors is a female donor in good health, enrolled as a control in a pregnancy study.

V gene TRBV11-3 combines with J gene TRBJ2-3, with D maybe TRBD2 (6 bases). The V and J ends lost 5 bases and 3 bases respectively, with 18 bases between them. CDR1 and CDR2 from the germline V gene are SGHNT and YENEEA. CDR3 length: 16 residues. In DNA, the CDR3 is TGTGCCAGCAGCCCCGCCGGGCGGGAAAAAACAGATACGCAGTATTTT. Residues: CASSPAGREKTDTQYF.

CDR3 nucleotide sequence: TGTGCCAGTAAAGGCAGGGGGACCTACGAGCAGTACTTC. As protein: CASKGRGTYEQYF. V usage is TRBV19 and J usage is TRBJ2-7; the match to TRBD1 covers 7 bases. CDR3 length equals 13 residues. V shed 7 bases, J shed 2 bases, and the junction held 5 bases outside the gene matches. Germline assignment: CDR1 LNHDA and CDR2 SQIVND (reference sequence).

This rearrangement joins TRBV27 to TRBJ2-7, with 7 bases identical to TRBD2. V shed 4 bases, J shed 0 bases, and the junction held 12 bases outside the gene matches. Germline lookup yields CDR1 MNHEY and CDR2 SMNVEV (reference sequence). There are 17 residues in the CDR3. As DNA, the CDR3 is TGTGCCAGCAGTTCGCGGGGGACGGAACCTTACTCCTACGAGCAGTACTTC. Protein sequence: CASSSRGTEPYSYEQYF.

The chain recombines TRBV9 with TRBJ1-6, with 7 nucleotides matching TRBD1. Germline trimming cut 4 bases from V and 5 bases from J; bases unmatched to any gene: 9. Looked up from germline, CDR1 is SGDLS and CDR2 is YYNGEE. The CDR3 spans 16 residues. This chain's CDR3 is CASSPTGSADNSPLHF. DNA for the CDR3: TGTGCCAGCAGCCCGACAGGGTCTGCCGATAATTCACCCCTCCACTTT.

This chain links TRBV11-1 with TRBJ1-1; 10 positions agree with TRBD1. V gave up 0 bases and J gave up 12 bases; unmatched junction bases: 4. CDR3 length equals 13 residues. The germline CDR1 and CDR2 sequences are SGHAT and FQDESV (reference sequence). CDR3 bases: TGTGCCAGCAGCTTAGCGTTGGACAGGGGGACTTTCTTT. As protein: CASSLALDRGTFF.

This sequence joins TRBV28 and TRBJ1-2, with D maybe TRBD1 (6 bases). Germline-derived CDR1 and CDR2 are MDHEN and SYDVKM. The CDR3 runs 16 residues. V gave up 4 bases and J gave up 3 bases, with 18 bases separating them. The CDR3 nucleotides are TGTGCCAGCAGTTCCGGTGCAGGGGTATTATACTATGGCTACACCTTC. This sequence encodes CASSSGAGVLYYGYTF.

The CDR3 sequence is CASSHWRLADYNEQFF. DNA of the CDR3: TGTGCCAGCAGCCACTGGAGGCTAGCGGACTACAATGAGCAGTTCTTC. The rearrangement joins TRBV7-9 to TRBJ2-1; 7 bases match TRBD2. Germline values: CDR1 SEHNR, CDR2 FQNEAQ (reference sequence). The CDR3 consists of 16 residues. After removal of 5 bases from V and 3 bases from J, the junction contained 10 bases not matched to a gene. Complete variable domain (other parts from reference TRBV7-9 and TRBJ2-1): DTGVSQNPRHKITKRGQNVTFRCDPISEHNRLYWYRQTLGQGPEFLTYFQNEAQLEKSRLLSDRFSAERPKGSFSTLEIQRTEQGDSAMYLCASSHWRLADYNEQFFGPGTRLTVL.

This chain links TRBV7-2 with TRBJ2-5, with TRBD1 as a possible D gene (5 bases). Looked up from germline, CDR1 is SGHTA and CDR2 is FQGNSA. Trimming removed 4 bases from V and 1 base from J, with 10 bases in between. The CDR3 sequence is 14 residues long. CDR3 in amino acids: CASSYRQPQETQYF. The DNA of the CDR3 is TGTGCCAGCAGCTACAGACAGCCCCAAGAGACCCAGTACTTC.

V and J are TRBV4-3 and TRBJ2-4; TRBD1 is a possible D gene (6 bases). V lost 0 bases and J 4 bases, leaving 19 bases between the germline ends. The CDR3 loop spans 18 amino acids. Germline V CDR1 and CDR2: LGHNA, YSLEER. This CDR3 reads CASSQEGGRISNKNIQYF. CDR3 DNA: TGCGCCAGCAGCCAAGAAGGGGGTCGAATTAGTAATAAAAACATTCAGTACTTC.

The J gene is TRBJ2-1, the V gene TRBV30, with D unclear. V lost 2 bases and J lost 5, with 13 bases in between. CDR1 is GTSNPN, CDR2 SVGIG, per germline (reference sequence). This CDR3 contains 14 residues. CDR3: CAWSRLLEDNEQFF. CDR3 in DNA: TGTGCCTGGAGTCGGTTATTAGAAGACAATGAGCAGTTCTTC.

The V gene is TRBV6-5, the J gene TRBJ2-7; TRBD2 might be the D (6 bases). The CDR3 has 14 amino acids. Looked up from germline, CDR1 is MNHEY and CDR2 is SVGAGI. Trimming removed 2 bases from V and 1 base from J, with 9 bases in between. CDR3 sequence (DNA): TGTGCCAGCAGTTACCAGGCGGGATCCTACGAGCAGTACTTC. Protein sequence: CASSYQAGSYEQYF.